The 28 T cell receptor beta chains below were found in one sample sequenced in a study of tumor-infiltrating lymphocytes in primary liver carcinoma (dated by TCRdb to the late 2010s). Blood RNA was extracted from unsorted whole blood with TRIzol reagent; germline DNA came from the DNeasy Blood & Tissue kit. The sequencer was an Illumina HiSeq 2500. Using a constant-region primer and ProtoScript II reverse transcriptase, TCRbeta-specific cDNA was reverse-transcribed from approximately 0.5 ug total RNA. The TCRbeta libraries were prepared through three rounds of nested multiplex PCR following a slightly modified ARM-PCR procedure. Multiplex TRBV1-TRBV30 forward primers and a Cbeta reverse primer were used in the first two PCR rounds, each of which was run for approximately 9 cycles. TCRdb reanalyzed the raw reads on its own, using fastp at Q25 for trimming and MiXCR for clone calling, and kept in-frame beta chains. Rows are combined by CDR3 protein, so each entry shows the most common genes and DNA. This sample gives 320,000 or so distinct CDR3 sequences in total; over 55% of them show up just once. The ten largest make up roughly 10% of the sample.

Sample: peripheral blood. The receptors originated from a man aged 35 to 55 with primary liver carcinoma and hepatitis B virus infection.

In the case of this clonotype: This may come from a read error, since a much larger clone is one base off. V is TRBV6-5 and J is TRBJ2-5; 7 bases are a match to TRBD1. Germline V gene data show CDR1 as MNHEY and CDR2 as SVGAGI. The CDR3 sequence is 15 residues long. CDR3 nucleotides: TGTGCCAGCAGTAGAGGACAGGACCGACAAGAGATCCAGTACTTC. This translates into CASSRGQDRQEIQYF.

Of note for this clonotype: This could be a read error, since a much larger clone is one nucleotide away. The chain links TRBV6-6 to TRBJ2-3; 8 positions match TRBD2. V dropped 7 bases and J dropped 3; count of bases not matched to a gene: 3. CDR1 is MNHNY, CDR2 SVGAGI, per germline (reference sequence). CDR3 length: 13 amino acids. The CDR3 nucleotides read TGTGCCAGCACGGGCGGGAGGACAGATACGCAGTATTTT. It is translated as CASTGGRTDTQYF.

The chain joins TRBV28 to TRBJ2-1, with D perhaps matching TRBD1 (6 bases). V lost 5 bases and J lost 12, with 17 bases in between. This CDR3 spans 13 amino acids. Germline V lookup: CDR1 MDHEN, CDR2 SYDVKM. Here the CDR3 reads CASSPPGVWGQFF. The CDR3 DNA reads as TGTGCCAGCAGTCCCCCAGGGGTATGGGGGCAGTTCTTC.

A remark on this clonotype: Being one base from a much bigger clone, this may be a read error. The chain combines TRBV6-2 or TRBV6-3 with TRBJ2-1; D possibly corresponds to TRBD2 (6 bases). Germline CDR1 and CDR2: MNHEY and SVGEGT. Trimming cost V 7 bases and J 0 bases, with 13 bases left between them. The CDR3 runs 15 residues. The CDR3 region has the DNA TGTGCCAGCACGAGGGTGGGAGGCTCCTACAATGAGCAGTTCTTC. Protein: CASTRVGGSYNEQFF.

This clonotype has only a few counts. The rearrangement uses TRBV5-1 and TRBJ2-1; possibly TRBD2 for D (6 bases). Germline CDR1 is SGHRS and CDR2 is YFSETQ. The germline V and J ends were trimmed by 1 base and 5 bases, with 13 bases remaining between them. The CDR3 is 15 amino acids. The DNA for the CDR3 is TGCGCCAGCAGCTTGTGGGGGGAGAGGGACAATGAGCAGTTCTTC. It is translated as CASSLWGERDNEQFF. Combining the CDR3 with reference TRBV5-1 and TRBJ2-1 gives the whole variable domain KAGVTQTPRYLIKTRGQQVTLSCSPISGHRSVSWYQQTPGQGLQFLFEYFSETQRNKGNFPGRFSGRQFSNSRSEMNVSTLELGDSALYLCASSLWGERDNEQFFGPGTRLTVL.

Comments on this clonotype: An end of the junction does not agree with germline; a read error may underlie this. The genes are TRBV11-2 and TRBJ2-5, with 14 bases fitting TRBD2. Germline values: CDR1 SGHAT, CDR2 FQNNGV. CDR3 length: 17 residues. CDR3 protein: CVSSPGTSGGYGETQYF. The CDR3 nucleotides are TGTGTCAGCAGCCCCGGGACTAGCGGGGGATACGGGGAAACCCAGTACTTC.

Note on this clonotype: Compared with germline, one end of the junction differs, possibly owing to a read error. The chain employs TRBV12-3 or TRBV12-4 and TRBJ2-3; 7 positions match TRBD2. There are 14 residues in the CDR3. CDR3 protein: CASKRGVFTDTHYF. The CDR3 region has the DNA TGTGCCAGTAAGCGGGGAGTCTTCACAGATACGCACTATTTT.

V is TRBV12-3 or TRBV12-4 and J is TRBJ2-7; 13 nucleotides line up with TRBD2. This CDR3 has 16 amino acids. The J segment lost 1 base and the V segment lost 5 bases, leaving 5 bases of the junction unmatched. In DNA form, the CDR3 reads TGTGCCAGCAGTGGGACTAGCGGGGATAATTCCTACGAGCAGTACTTC. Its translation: CASSGTSGDNSYEQYF.

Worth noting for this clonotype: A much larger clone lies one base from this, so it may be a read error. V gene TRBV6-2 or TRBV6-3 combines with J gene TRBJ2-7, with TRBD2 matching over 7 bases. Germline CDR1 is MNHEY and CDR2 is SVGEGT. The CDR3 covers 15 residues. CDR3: CDSSLAGVSTYEQYF. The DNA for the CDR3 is TGTGACAGCAGCCTGGCGGGAGTTTCAACCTACGAGCAGTACTTC.

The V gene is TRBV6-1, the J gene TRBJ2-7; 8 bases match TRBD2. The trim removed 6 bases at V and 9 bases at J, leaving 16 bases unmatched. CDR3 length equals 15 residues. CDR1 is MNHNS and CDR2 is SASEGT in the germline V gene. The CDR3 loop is CASSIERERSNVQYF. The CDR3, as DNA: TGTGCCAGCAGCATCGAGCGGGAGAGGTCCAATGTGCAGTACTTC.

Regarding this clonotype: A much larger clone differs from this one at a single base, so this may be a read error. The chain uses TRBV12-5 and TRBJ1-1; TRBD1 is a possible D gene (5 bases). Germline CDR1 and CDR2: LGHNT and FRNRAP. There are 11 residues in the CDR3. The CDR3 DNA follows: TGTGCTAGTGATTTGGGGAGGGGAGCTTTCTTT. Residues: CASDLGRGAFF.

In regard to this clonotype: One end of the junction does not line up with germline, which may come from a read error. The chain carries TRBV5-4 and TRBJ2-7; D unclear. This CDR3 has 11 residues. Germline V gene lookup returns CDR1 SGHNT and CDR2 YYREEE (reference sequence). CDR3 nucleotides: TGTGCCAGCAGCTTGGACTACGATCAGTACTTC. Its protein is CASSLDYDQYF.

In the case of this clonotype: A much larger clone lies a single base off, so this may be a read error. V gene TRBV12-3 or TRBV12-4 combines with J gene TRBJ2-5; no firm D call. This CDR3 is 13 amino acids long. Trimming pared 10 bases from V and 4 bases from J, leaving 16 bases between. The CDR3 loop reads CATGCGVGETQYF. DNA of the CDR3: TGTGCCACCGGATGTGGGGTTGGAGAGACCCAGTACTTC.

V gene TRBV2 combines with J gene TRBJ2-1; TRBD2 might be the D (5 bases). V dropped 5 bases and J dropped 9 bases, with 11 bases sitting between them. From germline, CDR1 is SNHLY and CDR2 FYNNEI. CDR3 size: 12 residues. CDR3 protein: CASSFGLPEQFF. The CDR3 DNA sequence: TGTGCCAGCAGTTTCGGACTTCCTGAGCAGTTCTTC.

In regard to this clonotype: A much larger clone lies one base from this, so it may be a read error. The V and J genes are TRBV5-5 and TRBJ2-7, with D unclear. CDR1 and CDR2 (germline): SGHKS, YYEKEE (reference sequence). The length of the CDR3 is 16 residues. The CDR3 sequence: CVSSLAQTEANYEQYF. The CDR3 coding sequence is TGTGTCAGCAGCTTGGCACAGACCGAGGCGAACTACGAGCAGTACTTC. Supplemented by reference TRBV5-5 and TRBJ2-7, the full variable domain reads DAGVTQSPTHLIKTRGQQVTLRCSPISGHKSVSWYQQVLGQGPQFIFQYYEKEERGRGNFPDRFSARQFPNYSSELNVNALLLGDSALYLCVSSLAQTEANYEQYFGPGTRLTVT.

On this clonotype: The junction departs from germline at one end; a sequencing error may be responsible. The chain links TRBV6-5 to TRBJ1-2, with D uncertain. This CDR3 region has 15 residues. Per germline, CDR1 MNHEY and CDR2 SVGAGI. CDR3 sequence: CVSSYTAAVPLGYTF. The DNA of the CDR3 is TGTGTCAGCAGTTACACCGCAGCCGTCCCGCTTGGCTACACCTTC.

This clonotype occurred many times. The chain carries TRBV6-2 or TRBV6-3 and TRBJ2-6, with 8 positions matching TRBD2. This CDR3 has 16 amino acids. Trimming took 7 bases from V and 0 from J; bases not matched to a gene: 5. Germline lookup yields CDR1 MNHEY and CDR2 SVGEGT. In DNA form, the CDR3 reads TGTGCCAGCAAGTTCAGCGGGAGCTCTGGGGCCAACGTCCTGACTTTC. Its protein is CASKFSGSSGANVLTF.

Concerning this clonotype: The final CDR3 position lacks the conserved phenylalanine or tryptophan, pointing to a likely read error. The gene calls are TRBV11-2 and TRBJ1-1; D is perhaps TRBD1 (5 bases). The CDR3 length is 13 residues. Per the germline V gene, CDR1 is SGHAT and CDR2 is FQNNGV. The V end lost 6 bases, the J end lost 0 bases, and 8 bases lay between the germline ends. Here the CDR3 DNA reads TGTGCCAGCAGGAGGGGACTGAACACTGAAGCTTTCTAT. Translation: CASRRGLNTEAFY.

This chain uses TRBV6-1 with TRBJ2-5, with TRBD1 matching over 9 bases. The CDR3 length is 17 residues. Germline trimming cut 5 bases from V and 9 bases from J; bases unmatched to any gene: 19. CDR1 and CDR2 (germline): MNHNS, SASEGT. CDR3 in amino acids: CASSPLEGQGILEAQYF. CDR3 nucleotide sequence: TGTGCCAGCAGTCCCCTCGAGGGACAGGGTATCTTGGAGGCCCAGTACTTC.

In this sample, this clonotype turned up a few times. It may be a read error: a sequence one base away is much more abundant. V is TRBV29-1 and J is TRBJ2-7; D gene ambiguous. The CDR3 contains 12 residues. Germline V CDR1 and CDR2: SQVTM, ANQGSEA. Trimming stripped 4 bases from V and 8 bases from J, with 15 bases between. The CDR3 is CSVGLPSTQQYF. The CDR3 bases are TGCAGCGTTGGATTACCGTCGACACAGCAGTACTTC.

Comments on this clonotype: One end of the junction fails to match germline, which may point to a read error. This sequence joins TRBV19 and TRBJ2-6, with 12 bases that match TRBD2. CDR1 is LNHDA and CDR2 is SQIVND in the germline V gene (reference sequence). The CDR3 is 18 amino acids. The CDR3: CASSMRLAGEPGANALTF. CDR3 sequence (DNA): TGTGCCAGTAGTATGAGACTAGCGGGAGAACCTGGGGCCAACGCCCTGACTTTC.

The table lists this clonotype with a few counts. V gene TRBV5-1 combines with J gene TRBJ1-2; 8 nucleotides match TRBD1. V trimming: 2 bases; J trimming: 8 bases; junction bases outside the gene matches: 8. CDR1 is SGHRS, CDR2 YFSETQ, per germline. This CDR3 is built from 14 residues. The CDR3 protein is CASSLQGGEGGYTF. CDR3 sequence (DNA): TGCGCCAGCAGCTTACAGGGGGGAGAGGGCGGCTACACCTTC.

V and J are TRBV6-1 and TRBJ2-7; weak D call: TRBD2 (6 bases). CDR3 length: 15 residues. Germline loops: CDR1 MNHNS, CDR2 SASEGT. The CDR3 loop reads CDNSFKDGRDYEQYF. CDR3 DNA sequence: TGTGACAACAGTTTCAAGGACGGGAGAGATTACGAGCAGTACTTC.

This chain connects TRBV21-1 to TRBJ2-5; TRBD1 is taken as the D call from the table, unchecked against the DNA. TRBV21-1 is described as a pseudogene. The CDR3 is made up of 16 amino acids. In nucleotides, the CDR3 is TGTGCCAGGAGCACCTTTTGCCCGTGGGACCGTCCGTCCCAGTACTTC. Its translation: CARSTFCPWDRPSQYF.

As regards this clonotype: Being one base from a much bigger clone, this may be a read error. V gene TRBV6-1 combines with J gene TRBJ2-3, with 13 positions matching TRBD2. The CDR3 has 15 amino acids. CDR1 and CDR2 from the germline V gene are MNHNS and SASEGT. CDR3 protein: CTSSLGLAGPDTQYF. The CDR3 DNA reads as TGTACCAGCAGTTTGGGACTAGCGGGGCCAGATACGCAGTATTTT.

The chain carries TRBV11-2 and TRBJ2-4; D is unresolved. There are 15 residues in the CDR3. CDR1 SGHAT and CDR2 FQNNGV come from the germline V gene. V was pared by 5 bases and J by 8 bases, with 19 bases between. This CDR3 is CASSTQGRSRDIQYF. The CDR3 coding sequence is TGTGCCAGCAGCACACAAGGACGTTCCCGGGACATTCAGTACTTC.

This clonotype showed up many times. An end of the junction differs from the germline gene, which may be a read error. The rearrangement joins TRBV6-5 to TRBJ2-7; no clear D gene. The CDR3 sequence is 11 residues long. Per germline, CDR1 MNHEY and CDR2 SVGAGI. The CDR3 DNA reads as TGTGCCAGCAGTTATAACGGAGTCCGCCTCTTC. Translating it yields CASSYNGVRLF.

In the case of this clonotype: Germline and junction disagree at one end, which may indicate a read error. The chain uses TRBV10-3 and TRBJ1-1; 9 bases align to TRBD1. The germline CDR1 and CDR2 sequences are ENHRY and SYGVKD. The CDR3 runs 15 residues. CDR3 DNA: TGTGCCATCAGGACAGGGGGGGTACGTAAGACTGAAGCTTTATTT. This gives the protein CAIRTGGVRKTEALF.